This section outlines one T cell receptor (beta chain) sequence together with its context. Its antigen remains unknown. The junction and the germline gene differ at one end; a read error may be behind it. The data originate from a study of tumor-infiltrating lymphocytes in primary liver carcinoma. Study as a whole: The tumors ranged from about 4.2 to 10 cm across and fell within stage T1-T3 N0M0. Findings and limits, study-wide: Researchers did not compare CD4+ and CD8+ repertoires, as samples were bulk unsorted. Tumor-blood pairs (like tumor-adjacent pairs) overlapped less than tumor region pairs did.

The researchers produced TCR beta cDNA from around 0.5 ug total RNA with a constant-region primer. Each TCR beta library was derived from three nested multiplex PCR rounds that employed slightly modified ARM-PCR. TRBV1-TRBV30 forward and Cbeta reverse primers drove the first two roughly 10-cycle rounds. TCRdb re-analysed the multiplex PCR reads in MiXCR, keeping a single row per CDR3 protein. The table lists around 330,000 distinct CDR3 sequences, 65% of them singletons, with approximately 9% in the top ten. Both blood RNA, taken from unsorted whole blood, and germline DNA were extracted. This CDR3 spans 15 amino acids. CDR1 and CDR2 from the germline V gene are MNHEY and SVGAGI.

This sequence was found in a man aged 35 to 55 with primary liver carcinoma and hepatitis B virus infection. The sample comprised peripheral blood. The gene calls are TRBV6-5 and TRBJ2-2, with TRBD2 as a possible D gene (6 bases). The CDR3 region has the DNA TGTGCCAGCAGATACCTTACATCGAACACCGGGGAGGTGTTTTTT. It is translated as CASRYLTSNTGEVFF.